Below, one T cell receptor beta chain is given with its context. The CDR3 has 15 residues. The ends lost 3 bases at V and 2 bases at J; junction bases unmatched: 7. The germline V gene encodes CDR1 LNHDA and CDR2 SQIVND (reference sequence). This sample was included in a study of T cell changes during pregnancy in multiple sclerosis. The method was immunoSEQ multiplex PCR; TCRdb's version includes in-frame clones alone and lacks a portion of them. Of about 31,000 clones detected, over 75% appear once; the ten largest clones hold 5.5% to 7%. The rearrangement joins TRBV19 to TRBJ2-7, with 7 bases that match TRBD2. Sequencing was performed on CD8+ T cells from peripheral blood mononuclear cells, taken in the second trimester of pregnancy. The TCR originated in a female donor with multiple sclerosis, enrolled in a pregnancy study. CDR3 sequence (DNA): TGTGCCAGTAGTATGGGGGGGGATCCCACCTACGAGCAGTACTTC. It specifies CASSMGGDPTYEQYF.